Below, 8 T cell receptor beta chains from the same sample are listed, as sequenced in a study of vaccination and CD4 T cells after COVID-19. Cultured CD4+ T cells had their DNA profiled by the Oncomine TCR Beta short-read assay. TCRdb re-analysed the PCR reads in MiXCR, keeping a single row per CDR3 protein. The data show 15,000 to 20,000 distinct CDR3 sequences, with about 50% seen just once and approximately 8% held by the top ten. Their antigens are not known. Treatment reported: approximately nine-day PBMC culture with coronavirus spike peptide pools or control peptides (ViraFEST assay). Sequenced input: CD4+ T cells from blood, cultured in vitro. All receptors come from a human donor who had recovered from COVID-19.

This clonotype was picked up one time. V usage is TRBV20-1 and J usage is TRBJ2-1, with 11 bases matching TRBD2. Germline assignment: CDR1 DFQATT and CDR2 SNEGSKA (reference sequence). The CDR3 is 15 amino acids. With 0 bases clipped from V and 7 bases from J, the junction kept 5 bases outside the gene matches. CDR3 DNA sequence: TGCAGTGCTAGAGATAACCTAGCGGGGGGTAATGAGCAGTTCTTC. This encodes CSARDNLAGGNEQFF.

This clonotype was counted a few times. The genes are TRBV20-1 and TRBJ2-2, with TRBD2 identical over 10 bases. The CDR3 has 16 residues. V gave up 2 bases and J gave up 4 bases; unmatched junction bases: 7. Germline values: CDR1 DFQATT, CDR2 SNEGSKA (reference sequence). The CDR3 spells CSARPLAGESTGELFF. CDR3 coding DNA: TGCAGTGCTAGACCCCTAGCGGGAGAGAGCACCGGGGAGCTGTTTTTT.

The chain combines TRBV11-2 with TRBJ2-7; 10 nucleotides agree with TRBD2. V was clipped by 1 base and J by 4 bases; unmatched bases: 10. CDR1 is SGHAT and CDR2 is FQNNGV in the germline V gene. The CDR3 has 17 residues. The CDR3 reads CASSLVGIAGGGYEQYF. In DNA form, the CDR3 reads TGTGCCAGCAGCTTAGTTGGGATAGCGGGAGGAGGGTACGAGCAGTACTTC.

The J gene is TRBJ2-1, the V gene TRBV7-3; TRBD1 or TRBD2 may be the D gene (6 bases each). The germline CDR1 and CDR2 sequences are SGHTA and FQGTGA. CDR3 length: 16 residues. Trimming stripped 1 base from V and 0 bases from J, with 10 bases between. The CDR3 here is CASSLRRGDSYNEQFF. The CDR3 DNA reads as TGTGCCAGCAGCTTAAGGAGGGGGGACTCCTACAATGAGCAGTTCTTC.

V is TRBV7-9 and J is TRBJ2-5; a weak D match, TRBD2 (6 bases). The CDR3 has 15 amino acids. The V end lost 5 bases, the J end lost 3 bases, and 16 bases lay between the germline ends. Germline CDR1 SEHNR, CDR2 FQNEAQ (reference sequence). The CDR3 sequence is CASSRKGLGEETQYF. In DNA, the CDR3 is TGTGCCAGCAGCCGCAAGGGACTCGGAGAAGAGACCCAGTACTTC. Combining the CDR3 with reference TRBV7-9 and TRBJ2-5 gives the whole variable domain DTGVSQNPRHKITKRGQNVTFRCDPISEHNRLYWYRQTLGQGPEFLTYFQNEAQLEKSRLLSDRFSAERPKGSFSTLEIQRTEQGDSAMYLCASSRKGLGEETQYFGPGTRLLVL.

The rearrangement joins TRBV7-2 to TRBJ1-2, with no clear D. CDR1 is SGHTA and CDR2 is FQGNSA in the germline V gene. The CDR3 loop spans 13 amino acids. V gave up 1 base and J gave up 8 bases, with 11 bases separating them. The CDR3 DNA reads as TGTGCCAGCAGCTTAGATTCCGTTGTGGGCTACACCTTC. It translates to CASSLDSVVGYTF. The variable domain in full, with the rest retrieved from reference TRBV7-2 and TRBJ1-2, is GAGVSQSPSNKVTEKGKDVELRCDPISGHTALYWYRQSLGQGLEFLIYFQGNSAPDKSGLPSDRFSAERTGGSVSTLTIQRTQQEDSAVYLCASSLDSVVGYTFGSGTRLTVV.

This clonotype was detected once. This chain uses TRBV24-1 with TRBJ2-1; the match to TRBD2 covers 7 bases. The CDR3 spans 17 residues. The V and J ends lost 4 bases and 3 bases, in that order; junction bases with no gene match: 11. Germline assignment: CDR1 KGHDR and CDR2 SFDVKD. The CDR3 region has the DNA TGTGCCACCAGTGAATCCGGTGCTAGCGGACTCTACAATGAGCAGTTCTTC. Translating it yields CATSESGASGLYNEQFF.

The chain joins TRBV10-1 to TRBJ2-1, with no clear D. The CDR3 is 13 residues long. CDR1 WNHNN and CDR2 SYGVQD come from the germline V gene (reference sequence). V was clipped by 2 bases and J by 0 bases, with 2 bases between them. CDR3: CASSEDSYNEQFF. The CDR3 bases are TGCGCCAGCAGTGAGGACTCCTACAATGAGCAGTTCTTC.